The 19 T cell receptor beta chains below were found in one sample sequenced in a study of blood T cell repertoires in COVID-19. Sequencing was performed with immunoSEQ multiplex PCR; in TCRdb, only in-frame clones are kept and a portion is missing. The table shows approximately 180,000 clones, with 70% to 90% occurring only once. The sample consisted of peripheral blood. The receptors were gathered from a man aged 60-69 years with acute or convalescent COVID-19.

This chain links TRBV30 with TRBJ2-5; D uncertain. Germline V lookup: CDR1 GTSNPN, CDR2 SVGIG (reference sequence). Trimming removed 2 bases at V and 1 base at J, with 14 bases between. The CDR3 sequence is 15 residues long. The CDR3 coding sequence is TGTGCCTGGAGTATTTTACGCACCAGCCAAGAGACCCAGTACTTC. This codes for CAWSILRTSQETQYF.

The chain links TRBV7-6 to TRBJ2-1; 16 bases align to TRBD2. The CDR3 loop spans 15 amino acids. Trimming removed 5 bases from V and 13 bases from J; junction bases left unmatched: 8. The germline CDR1 and CDR2 sequences are SGHVS and FNYEAQ. This chain's CDR3 is CASSQGLAGGSRQFF. The CDR3 DNA reads TGTGCCAGCAGCCAGGGACTAGCGGGAGGGTCACGCCAGTTCTTC. Filled out from reference TRBV7-6 and TRBJ2-1, the complete variable domain reads GAGVSQSPRYKVTKRGQDVALRCDPISGHVSLYWYRQALGQGPEFLTYFNYEAQQDKSGLPNDRFSAERPEGSISTLTIQRTEQRDSAMYRCASSQGLAGGSRQFFGPGTRLTVL.

V and J are TRBV27 and TRBJ1-5; a weak D match, TRBD1 (6 bases). Germline loops: CDR1 MNHEY, CDR2 SMNVEV (reference sequence). V lost 4 bases, J lost 6 bases, and 19 bases lay in between. This CDR3 region has 16 residues. CDR3 in amino acids: CASSSTGRGNSQPQHF. In nucleotides, the CDR3 is TGTGCCAGCAGTTCCACAGGGAGGGGAAATAGTCAGCCCCAGCATTTT.

The V gene is TRBV2, the J gene TRBJ2-3; D is possibly TRBD1 (6 bases). V was trimmed by 2 bases and J by 3 bases, leaving 9 bases between them. The CDR3 spans 14 residues. Germline V gene lookup returns CDR1 SNHLY and CDR2 FYNNEI. The CDR3 DNA is TGTGCCAGCAGTGAAAGGCAGGGGACAGATACGCAGTATTTT. It translates to CASSERQGTDTQYF.

CDR3 protein: CASSIASSYNEQFF. The DNA for the CDR3 is TGCGCCAGCAGCATAGCGAGCTCCTACAATGAGCAGTTCTTC. The rearrangement uses TRBV5-1 and TRBJ2-1, with D possibly being TRBD2 (5 bases). This CDR3 has 14 amino acids. Germline V lookup: CDR1 SGHRS, CDR2 YFSETQ. V gave up 4 bases and J gave up 0 bases, with 8 bases separating them.

The chain links TRBV11-3 to TRBJ2-2; 12 bases align to TRBD2. V dropped 5 bases and J dropped 5; count of bases not matched to a gene: 6. The CDR3 has 16 residues. Per germline, CDR1 SGHNT and CDR2 YENEEA. DNA for the CDR3: TGTGCCAGCAGCCCTACCGGGACTAGCGGGACCGGGGAGCTGTTTTTT. Its protein product is CASSPTGTSGTGELFF.

The CDR3 DNA follows: TGTGCCAGCAGCTTAGCTTACAGTGGGGAGACCCAGTACTTC. This translates into CASSLAYSGETQYF. The V gene is TRBV11-2, the J gene TRBJ2-5, with unresolved D. Trimming removed 1 base at V and 5 bases at J, with 11 bases between. Germline assignment: CDR1 SGHAT and CDR2 FQNNGV. The CDR3 length is 14 residues. Full variable domain (remainder filled in from reference TRBV11-2 and TRBJ2-5): EAGVAQSPRYKIIEKRQSVAFWCNPISGHATLYWYQQILGQGPKLLIQFQNNGVVDDSQLPKDRFSAERLKGVDSTLKIQPAKLEDSAVYLCASSLAYSGETQYFGPGTRLLVL.

This clone was detected only once. J is TRBJ2-1 and V is TRBV6-5, with TRBD2 matching 8 bases. V lost 4 bases to trimming and J lost 5 bases; unmatched junction nucleotides: 10. The CDR3 runs to 16 residues. Germline loops: CDR1 MNHEY, CDR2 SVGAGI. This chain's CDR3 is CASSSLTFGGDNEQFF. Here the CDR3 DNA reads TGTGCCAGCAGTTCGTTGACATTCGGGGGGGACAATGAGCAGTTCTTC.

The gene calls are TRBV7-3 and TRBJ2-2; TRBD2 aligns across 8 bases. The CDR3 contains 15 residues. Unmatched junction bases numbered 7, after V lost 5 bases and J lost 5 bases. The germline gives CDR1 SGHTA, CDR2 FQGTGA. CDR3 sequence (DNA): TGTGCCAGCAGCCCGGGACTAGGGAAAACCGGGGAGCTGTTTTTT. Its protein product is CASSPGLGKTGELFF.

The gene calls are TRBV7-3 and TRBJ2-1, with TRBD2 matching over 14 bases. The V gene end was trimmed by 5 bases and the J gene end by 7 bases; junction bases not matched to a gene: 7. Germline CDR1 is SGHTA and CDR2 is FQGTGA. CDR3 length: 16 amino acids. The CDR3 here is CASSTQGTSGSNEQFF. The CDR3, as DNA: TGTGCCAGCAGCACCCAGGGGACTAGCGGGAGTAATGAGCAGTTCTTC.

V usage is TRBV6-5 and J usage is TRBJ1-1; D gene unclear. Germline V gene sequence: CDR1 MNHEY, CDR2 SVGAGI. The V end was cut by 0 bases, the J end by 4 bases, with 9 bases between. There are 14 residues in the CDR3. Here the CDR3 reads CASSYSSSSTEAFF. CDR3 sequence (DNA): TGTGCCAGCAGTTACTCGTCTTCTTCCACTGAAGCTTTCTTT.

The chain uses TRBV27 and TRBJ1-6; no firm D call. This CDR3 has 18 residues. The V gene's germline CDR1 is MNHEY and CDR2 SMNVEV (reference sequence). V lost 0 bases and J 0 bases, leaving 12 bases between the germline ends. The CDR3 loop is CASSLSSGRSSYNSPLHF. The DNA for the CDR3 is TGTGCCAGCAGTTTATCGAGCGGCAGGAGCTCCTATAATTCACCCCTCCACTTT.

As concerns this clone: A much larger clone is a single base away; this may be a read error. CDR3 region: CASSLDHSGNTIYF. The CDR3 DNA follows: TGTGCCAGCAGCTTAGATCACTCTGGAAACACCATATATTTT. V usage is TRBV7-2 and J usage is TRBJ1-3, with D uncertain. CDR3 length: 14 residues. V was cut by 1 base and J by 0 bases, with 4 bases left in between. Per germline, CDR1 SGHTA and CDR2 FQGNSA. The entire variable domain, with the rest obtained from reference TRBV7-2 and TRBJ1-3, is as follows: GAGVSQSPSNKVTEKGKDVELRCDPISGHTALYWYRQSLGQGLEFLIYFQGNSAPDKSGLPSDRFSAERTGGSVSTLTIQRTQQEDSAVYLCASSLDHSGNTIYFGEGSWLTVV.

The chain uses TRBV3-1 (or the pseudogene TRBV3-2) and TRBJ1-3; 7 bases map to TRBD1. Germline lookup yields CDR1 LGHDT and CDR2 YNNKEL (reference sequence). With 4 bases clipped from V and 6 bases from J, the junction kept 9 bases outside the gene matches. CDR3 length equals 15 residues. The CDR3 sequence: CASSPMDRSENTIYF. CDR3 coding DNA: TGTGCCAGCAGCCCAATGGACAGGAGCGAAAACACCATATATTTT.

The chain has TRBV7-2 and TRBJ2-3, with 13 bases lining up with TRBD2. CDR3 length equals 18 residues. The germline V gene has CDR1 SGHTA and CDR2 FQGNSA. V gave up 5 bases and J gave up 1 base; unmatched junction bases: 9. In nucleotides, the CDR3 is TGTGCCAGCAGCCCTCGGACTAGCGGGAGCTTTCGCACAGATACGCAGTATTTT. It codes for CASSPRTSGSFRTDTQYF.

This chain joins TRBV6-5 and TRBJ1-2; D unclear. Trimming stripped 7 bases from V and 7 bases from J, with 10 bases between. The CDR3 contains 11 residues. Germline V gene sequence: CDR1 MNHEY, CDR2 SVGAGI. The CDR3 region is CASTRDGGYTF. The CDR3 bases are TGTGCCAGCACCCGGGATGGTGGCTACACCTTC.

This clone was recorded once. V usage is TRBV3-1 (or the pseudogene TRBV3-2) and J usage is TRBJ2-1; TRBD1 might be the D (6 bases). Germline V gives CDR1 LGHDT, CDR2 YNNKEL (reference sequence). Trimming shortened V by 2 bases and J by 8 bases, and 7 bases separated the two germline ends. This CDR3 comprises 12 residues. CDR3 loop: CASSQKGDEQFF. DNA for the CDR3: TGTGCCAGCAGCCAAAAGGGGGATGAGCAGTTCTTC.

Concerning this clone: Distinct nucleotide sequences in the sample also encode this CDR3. The chain carries TRBV28 and TRBJ1-1; TRBD1 is a possible D gene (5 bases). Germline V lookup: CDR1 MDHEN, CDR2 SYDVKM. V was pared by 9 bases and J by 0 bases, with 8 bases between. This CDR3 region has 12 residues. CDR3 sequence (DNA): TGTGCCAGTACGGGGGTGAACACTGAAGCTTTCTTT. Translated, it gives CASTGVNTEAFF.

This rearrangement joins TRBV19 to TRBJ2-4; D gene unclear. The CDR3 contains 15 residues. V lost 2 bases and J lost 0, with 8 bases in between. CDR1 and CDR2 from the germline V gene are LNHDA and SQIVND (reference sequence). CDR3 bases: TGTGCCAGTAGTATAAGTCACTTAGCCAAAAACATTCAGTACTTC. Its translation is CASSISHLAKNIQYF.